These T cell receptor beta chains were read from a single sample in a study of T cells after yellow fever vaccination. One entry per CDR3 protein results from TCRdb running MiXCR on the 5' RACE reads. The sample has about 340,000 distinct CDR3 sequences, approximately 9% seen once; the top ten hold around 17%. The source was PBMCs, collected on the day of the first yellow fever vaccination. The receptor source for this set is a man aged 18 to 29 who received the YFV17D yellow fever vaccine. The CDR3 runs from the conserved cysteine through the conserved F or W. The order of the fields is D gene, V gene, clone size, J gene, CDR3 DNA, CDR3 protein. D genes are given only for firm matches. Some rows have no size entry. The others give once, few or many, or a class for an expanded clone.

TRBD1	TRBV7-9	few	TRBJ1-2	TGTGCCAGCAGGCAACAGGGGGCGATCTATGGCTACACCTTC	CASRQQGAIYGYTF
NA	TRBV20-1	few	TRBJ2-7	TGCAGTGCCCGTGGGGGGGGCAGGGACTACGAGCAGTACTTC	CSARGGGRDYEQYF
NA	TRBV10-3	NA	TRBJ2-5	TGTGCCATCACCGAGGCCAGGGATGCGGAGACCCAGTACTTC	CAITEARDAETQYF
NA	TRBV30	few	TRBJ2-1	TGTGCCTGGAGTGATCGGCAGGGTTACAATGAGCAGTTCTTC	CAWSDRQGYNEQFF
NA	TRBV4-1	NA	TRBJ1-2	TGCGCCAGCAGCCAAGATGAGGGGCTGATCTATGGCTACACCTTC	CASSQDEGLIYGYTF
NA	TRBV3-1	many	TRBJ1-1	TGTGCCAGCAGCCTGTTTAGTACGAACACTGAAGCTTTCTTT	CASSLFSTNTEAFF
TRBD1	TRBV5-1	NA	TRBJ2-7	TGCGCCAGCAGCATCCGGACAGGGATCTACGAGCAGTACTTC	CASSIRTGIYEQYF
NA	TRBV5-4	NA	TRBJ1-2	TGTGCCAGCAGCTTACAGATTAACTATGGCTACACCTTC	CASSLQINYGYTF
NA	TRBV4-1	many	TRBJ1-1	TGCGCCAGCAGTCACCCCGGGAGAGGGAACACTGAAGCTTTCTTT	CASSHPGRGNTEAFF
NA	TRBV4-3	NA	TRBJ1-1	TGCGCCAGCAGCCGAGAACAGGGTCGGAACACTGAAGCTTTCTTT	CASSREQGRNTEAFF
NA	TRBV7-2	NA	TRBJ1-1	TGTGCCAGCAGCGTAACAGGGAGCACTGAAGCTTTCTTT	CASSVTGSTEAFF
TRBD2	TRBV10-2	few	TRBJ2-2	TGCGCCAGCATTAGACTAGCGGGGCGAAACACCGGGGAGCTGTTTTTT	CASIRLAGRNTGELFF
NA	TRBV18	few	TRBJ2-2	TGTGCCAGCTCACCACCGACCCGAGCCGGGGAGCTGTTTTTT	CASSPPTRAGELFF
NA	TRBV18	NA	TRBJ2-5	TGTGCCAGCTCCCCACCGGGATTTGCCCAAGAGACCCAGTACTTC	CASSPPGFAQETQYF
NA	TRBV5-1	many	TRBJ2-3	TGCGCCAGCAGCTTGGGGGACTTCGTCCCAGATACGCAGTATTTT	CASSLGDFVPDTQYF
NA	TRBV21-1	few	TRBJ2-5	TGTGCCAGCAGCAAAGCTAGGGAGCGGGGGCAAGAGACCCAGTACTTC	CASSKARERGQETQYF
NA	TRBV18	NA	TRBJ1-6	TGTGCCAGCTCGCAGGGTTTCTCCGGTGGTTCACCCCTCCACTTT	CASSQGFSGGSPLHF
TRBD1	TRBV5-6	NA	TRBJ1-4	TGTGCCAGCAGCCTTGGGACCGGGACAGAGACCGAAAAACTGTTTTTT	CASSLGTGTETEKLFF
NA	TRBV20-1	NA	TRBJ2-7	TGCAGTGCTAGGGTCCTTAGAGGCTCCGAAGCCTACGAGCAGTACTTC	CSARVLRGSEAYEQYF
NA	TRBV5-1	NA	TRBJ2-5	TGCGCCAGCAGCTGGACAGCACTCCAAGAGACCCAGTACTTC	CASSWTALQETQYF
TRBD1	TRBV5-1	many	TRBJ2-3	TGCGCCAGCAGCCAACCGCTGGACAGGGTCACAGATACGCAGTATTTT	CASSQPLDRVTDTQYF
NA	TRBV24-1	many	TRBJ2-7	TGTGCCACCAGTGCCTCGACAGTGTTCGACGAGCAGTACTTC	CATSASTVFDEQYF
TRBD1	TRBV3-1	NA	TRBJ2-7	TGTGCCAGCAGCCAACCCCGACAGGGGCACGAGCAGTACTTC	CASSQPRQGHEQYF
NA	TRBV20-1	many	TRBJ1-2	TGCAGTGCAAGGGACCGAGCCTCGGGCTATGGCTACACCTTC	CSARDRASGYGYTF
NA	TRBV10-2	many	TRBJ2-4	TGCGCCAGCTTCGGTACCCCAGGAAACATTCAGTACTTC	CASFGTPGNIQYF
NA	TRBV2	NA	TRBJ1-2	TGTGCCAGCAGCGCCGGGACGGATAACTATGGCTACACCTTC	CASSAGTDNYGYTF
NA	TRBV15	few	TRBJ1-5	TGTGCCACCAGAAACTTACAGGGAAGAAATCAGCCCCAGCATTTT	CATRNLQGRNQPQHF
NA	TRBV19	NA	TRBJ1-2	TGTGCCAGTACGACGAGAAGGGGAGAGGTCTACACCTTC	CASTTRRGEVYTF
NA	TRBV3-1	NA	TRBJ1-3	TGTGCCAGCAGCCAAGTCCACTCTGGAAACACCATATATTTT	CASSQVHSGNTIYF
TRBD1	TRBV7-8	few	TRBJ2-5	TGTGCCAGCAGCGCGAGACAGGGGTGGAGGTCGGAGACCCAGTACTTC	CASSARQGWRSETQYF
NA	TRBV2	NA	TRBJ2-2	TGTGCCAGCAGTGACAGGCCAACGAACACCGGGGAGCTGTTTTTT	CASSDRPTNTGELFF
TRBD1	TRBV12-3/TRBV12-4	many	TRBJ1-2	TGTGCCAGCAGTTCCCTGGGACAGGCGAAAGGCTACACCTTC	CASSSLGQAKGYTF
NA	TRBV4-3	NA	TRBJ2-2	TGCGCCAGCAGCCAGGCCTCGCCGGGGCCTCGGGGGAGCACCGGGGAGCTGTTTTTT	CASSQASPGPRGSTGELFF
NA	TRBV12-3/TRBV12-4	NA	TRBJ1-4	TGTGCCAGCAGCCGCGCGGGGGAGGTAAAACTGTTTTTT	CASSRAGEVKLFF
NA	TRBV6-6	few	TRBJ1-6	TGTGCCAGCAGTTACGGGGCAGTCGAGGCCCTCCACTTT	CASSYGAVEALHF
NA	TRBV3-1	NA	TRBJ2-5	TGTGCCAGCAGCCAGGCCCAAGGGCAAGAGACCCAGTACTTC	CASSQAQGQETQYF
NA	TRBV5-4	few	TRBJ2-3	TGTGCCAGCAGCTTAGGGCAGGGTCAGGCAGATACGCAGTATTTT	CASSLGQGQADTQYF
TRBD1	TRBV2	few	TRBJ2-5	TGTGCCAGCAGTGAAGGACAGGGTTTAGGAGAGACCCAGTACTTC	CASSEGQGLGETQYF
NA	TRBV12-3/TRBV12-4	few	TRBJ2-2	TGTGCCAGCAGATATAGAGACTTGCAAGCGAACACCGGGGAGCTGTTTTTT	CASRYRDLQANTGELFF
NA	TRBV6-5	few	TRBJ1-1	TGTGCCAGCAACGGGAGGGGACGGGGGGCAGAAGCTTTCTTT	CASNGRGRGAEAFF
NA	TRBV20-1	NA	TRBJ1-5	TGCAGTGCTAGCATCGGGGCTTGGCAGCCCCAGCATTTT	CSASIGAWQPQHF
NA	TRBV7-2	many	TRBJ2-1	TGTGCCAGCAGCTTATGGACACATGGGCAGTTCTTC	CASSLWTHGQFF
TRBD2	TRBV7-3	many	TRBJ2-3	TGTGCCAGCAGCTTAGGGGCTAGCGGGGGCACAGATACGCAGTATTTT	CASSLGASGGTDTQYF
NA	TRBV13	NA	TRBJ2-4	TGTGCCAGCAGCTTACGGCCGCGACTAGGACTTGCCAAAAACATTCAGTACTTC	CASSLRPRLGLAKNIQYF
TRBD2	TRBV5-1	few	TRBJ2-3	TGCGCCAGCAGCACACTGCTACTAGCGGGGCCGGTAGATACGCAGTATTTT	CASSTLLLAGPVDTQYF
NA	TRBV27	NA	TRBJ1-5	TGTGCCAGCAACTTCCCTGGGCAGCGGCAGCCCCAGCATTTT	CASNFPGQRQPQHF
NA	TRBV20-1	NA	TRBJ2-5	TGCAGTGCTAGAATCAAGCAGACGAACCAAGAGACCCAGTACTTC	CSARIKQTNQETQYF
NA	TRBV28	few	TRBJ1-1	TGTGCCAGCAGTCCCTTTCCGGACCGTCTGAACACTGAAGCTTTCTTT	CASSPFPDRLNTEAFF
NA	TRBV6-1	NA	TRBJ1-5	TGTGCCAGCAGCCCGGGCGGTATTAGCAATCAGCCCCAGCATTTT	CASSPGGISNQPQHF
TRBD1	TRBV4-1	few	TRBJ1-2	TGCGCCAGCAGCATGGGGGACAGGGAATCTAACTATGGCTACACCTTC	CASSMGDRESNYGYTF
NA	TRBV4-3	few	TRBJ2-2	TGCGCCAGCAGCCAGGGACACTTGCCCGGGGAGCTGTTTTTT	CASSQGHLPGELFF